The 14 T cell receptor beta chains below all came from one sample that was sequenced in a study of T cells in Graves' hyperthyroidism and ophthalmopathy. Amplification of TCR beta CDR3 regions was performed using RNA transcripts as template. First-round RT-PCR targeting the TCR CDR3 was performed with the HTBI primer set. Via MiXCR, TCRdb re-called the multiplex PCR reads, giving one row per CDR3 protein. Of under 400,000 distinct CDR3 sequences in the sample, 16% were seen once. Specimen: blood. The receptors here all came from a man under 40 with Graves' hyperthyroidism.

This clonotype appeared a few times. The rearrangement links TRBV20-1 to TRBJ2-4; 9 bases align to TRBD2. Germline V CDR1 and CDR2: DFQATT, SNEGSKA (reference sequence). J was trimmed by 10 bases and V by 1 base; bases with no gene match: 11. The length of the CDR3 is 15 residues. The CDR3 coding sequence is TGCAGTGCTAGAGGGGCTCGATTAGCGGGAGAAATTCAGTACTTC. Translated: CSARGARLAGEIQYF.

This chain uses TRBV19 with TRBJ2-1; 7 bases match TRBD1. CDR3 length equals 16 residues. J lost 8 bases, V lost 4 bases, and 14 bases had no gene match. Germline CDR1 is LNHDA and CDR2 is SQIVND (reference sequence). The CDR3 region has the DNA TGTGCCAGTAGTACCCCGCAGCAGGGGGTAGGGGATGAGCAGTTCTTC. Its protein is CASSTPQQGVGDEQFF.

This clonotype has at least ten counts. The V and J genes are TRBV6-1 and TRBJ2-7; TRBD2 matches at 8 bases. The CDR3 length is 14 residues. V trimming: 6 bases; J trimming: 3 bases; junction bases outside the gene matches: 7. CDR1 and CDR2 from the germline V gene are MNHNS and SASEGT. This CDR3 reads CASRDTGTSYEQYF. CDR3 nucleotide sequence: TGTGCCAGCAGAGACACCGGGACTAGCTACGAGCAGTACTTC.

This sequence joins TRBV15 and TRBJ2-3; no firm D call. Germline CDR1 reads LNHNV; CDR2 reads YYDKDF (reference sequence). V dropped 0 bases and J dropped 2 bases, with 12 bases sitting between them. The CDR3 spans 16 residues. DNA of the CDR3: TGTGCCACCAGCAGAGATTCGCGATTATTCACAGATACGCAGTATTTT. Its protein is CATSRDSRLFTDTQYF. Full variable domain (missing parts from reference TRBV15 and TRBJ2-3): DAMVIQNPRYQVTQFGKPVTLSCSQTLNHNVMYWYQQKSSQAPKLLFHYYDKDFNNEADTPDNFQSRRPNTSFCFLDIRSPGLGDTAMYLCATSRDSRLFTDTQYFGPGTRLTVL.

Concerning this clonotype: Given a much more abundant clone one base away, this may be a read error. The V call is TRBV7-9, the J call TRBJ2-1, with 8 bases identical to TRBD2. CDR1 is SEHNR, CDR2 FQNEAQ, per germline (reference sequence). The CDR3 runs to 17 residues. The ends lost 3 bases at V and 8 bases at J; junction bases unmatched: 15. As DNA, the CDR3 is TGTGCCAGCAGCTTGGCCCAACGGGGGGGGGCGGACGATGAGCAGTTCTTC. This sequence encodes CASSLAQRGGADDEQFF.

On this clonotype itself: This may be a read error, as it is one base from a much larger clone. The chain recombines TRBV6-2 or TRBV6-3 with TRBJ2-6, with D hard to call. Deletions cut 5 bases from V and 3 bases from J, with 5 bases between. CDR1 is MNHEY, CDR2 SVGEGT, per germline. The CDR3 spans 13 residues. This CDR3 reads CASSVFGANVLTF. CDR3 in DNA: TGTGCCAGCAGTGTCTTTGGGGCCAACGTCCTGACTTTC.

Many counts were recorded for this clonotype. The V gene is TRBV12-3 or TRBV12-4, the J gene TRBJ2-3, with D perhaps TRBD1 (6 bases). The CDR3 runs to 16 residues. Trimming took 7 bases from V and 6 from J, leaving 23 bases between them. The CDR3 sequence: CASTPGTRGVVDTQYF. In DNA form, the CDR3 reads TGTGCCAGCACCCCCGGGACAAGAGGGGTTGTGGATACGCAGTATTTT.

CDR3 region: CATGAQGAVQPQHF. The CDR3, as DNA: TGTGCCACCGGAGCACAGGGGGCGGTTCAGCCCCAGCATTTT. This sequence joins TRBV24-1 and TRBJ1-5, with 9 bases aligning to TRBD1. Germline V CDR1 and CDR2: KGHDR, SFDVKD. The CDR3 covers 14 residues. The V segment lost 9 bases and the J segment 6 bases; nucleotides outside the gene matches: 8.

This clonotype occurred once. Since a much larger clone is just one base distant, this may be a read error. The conserved final phenylalanine or tryptophan is absent from the CDR3, which likely points to a read error. The chain couples TRBV7-2 to TRBJ2-4, with D possibly being TRBD2 (5 bases). There are 15 residues in the CDR3. V lost 4 bases, J lost 7 bases, and 17 bases lay in between. Germline V gene data show CDR1 as SGHTA and CDR2 as FQGNSA. This CDR3 reads CASSSAGWGVNIQYL. The CDR3 bases are TGTGCCAGCAGCTCCGCCGGCTGGGGAGTGAACATTCAGTACCTC.

This clonotype was seen many times. The genes are TRBV12-3 or TRBV12-4 and TRBJ1-1; 10 positions agree with TRBD1. The CDR3 spans 16 residues. Germline trimming cut 6 bases from V and 1 base from J; bases unmatched to any gene: 8. The DNA of the CDR3 is TGTGCCAGCAGCCCGACCCGGACAGGGGGGAACACTGAAGCTTTCTTT. Residues: CASSPTRTGGNTEAFF.

The CDR3 sequence: CASSKQGTEPQHF. CDR3 sequence (DNA): TGTGCCAGTAGCAAACAGGGTACCGAGCCCCAGCATTTT. The rearrangement uses TRBV19 and TRBJ1-5; D possibly corresponds to TRBD1 (6 bases). The CDR3 consists of 13 residues. The V end lost 6 bases, the J end lost 8 bases, and 14 bases lay between the germline ends. CDR1 LNHDA and CDR2 SQIVND come from the germline V gene (reference sequence).

V gene TRBV7-9 combines with J gene TRBJ2-5; D perhaps matches TRBD2 (5 bases). V was trimmed by 3 bases and J by 1 base, leaving 6 bases between them. The V gene's germline CDR1 is SEHNR and CDR2 FQNEAQ (reference sequence). The CDR3 sequence is 13 residues long. The CDR3 nucleotides read TGTGCCAGCAGCTTTCTAGCCCAAGAGACCCAGTACTTC. Translating it yields CASSFLAQETQYF.

This clonotype was detected only a few times. The chain combines TRBV25-1 with TRBJ2-7, with D uncertain. The V gene lost 8 bases and the J gene lost 2 bases, with 16 bases spanning the gap. The germline V gene encodes CDR1 MGHDK and CDR2 SYGVNS. CDR3 size: 14 residues. The CDR3 protein is CASAPPLGPYEQYF. The CDR3 DNA follows: TGTGCCAGCGCCCCCCCCCTCGGACCCTACGAGCAGTACTTC.

The V call is TRBV4-2, the J call TRBJ2-6, with 7 bases lining up with TRBD1. With 2 bases clipped from V and 3 bases from J, the junction kept 10 bases outside the gene matches. The CDR3 length is 18 residues. Germline V CDR1 and CDR2: LGHNA, YNFKEQ. The CDR3 nucleotides read TGTGCCAGCAGCCAATTATACAGGGGAAGTCGTGGGGCCAACGTCCTGACTTTC. Its protein product is CASSQLYRGSRGANVLTF.